These T cell receptor beta chains were read from a single sample in a study of Ad26.COV2.S vaccination and SARS-CoV-2 variants. Using immunoSEQ multiplex PCR, the repertoire was profiled, and TCRdb retains in-frame clones only, with some absent. This table holds roughly 420,000 clones, approximately 89% found once. The sequencing used peripheral blood, collected in a trial of Ad26.COV2.S vaccine versus placebo. The receptor source for this set is a person aged 18-65 years who received the Ad26.COV2.S COVID-19 vaccine or a placebo. Each CDR3 is given with its conserved first and last residue. A D gene is named only where the DNA matches it firmly. Where a row states a size, it is once, few, many or the class of an expanded clone; other rows omit it.

J,size,D,V,DNA,CDR3
TRBJ1-5,few,-,TRBV9,TGTGCCAGCAGCGCCCATATGTTAGAGCCCCAGCATTTT,CASSAHMLEPQHF
TRBJ1-1,-,-,TRBV30,TGTGCCTGGAGTGTAGGGGTTGAAGCTTTCTTT,CAWSVGVEAFF
TRBJ2-1,-,-,TRBV4-3,TGCGCCAGCAGCCAAGAACGGAGCAATGAGCAGTTCTTC,CASSQERSNEQFF
TRBJ1-5,-,-,TRBV28,TGTGCCAGCAGTTTATTCCTGGAGGGCAATCAGCCCCAGCATTTT,CASSLFLEGNQPQHF
TRBJ1-6,-,-,TRBV18,TGTGCCAGCTCACCTGCCGCAGGCGGGTCCTATAATTCACCCCTCCACTTT,CASSPAAGGSYNSPLHF
TRBJ2-5,-,-,TRBV18,TGTGCCAGCTCAAAGTTCCAAGAGACCCAGTACTTC,CASSKFQETQYF
TRBJ1-2,-,TRBD1,TRBV29-1,TGCAGCACCGCCGACAGGGGGCCTGGCTACACCTTC,CSTADRGPGYTF
TRBJ2-1,-,-,TRBV12-1,TGTGCCAGCAGCTTCCCCGTTTATCCCGGACCCCCAGCCAATGAGCAGTTCTTC,CASSFPVYPGPPANEQFF
TRBJ2-3,-,-,TRBV21-1,TGTGCCAGCAGCCAGCAAGGCGGGAGGATGTTGGGCACAGATACGCAGTATTTT,CASSQQGGRMLGTDTQYF
TRBJ2-2,-,-,TRBV7-8,TGTGCCAGCAGCTTAGCATTCGCTTTCTCGGGAGGGGAGCTGTTTTTT,CASSLAFAFSGGELFF
TRBJ2-2,-,TRBD2,TRBV19,TGTGCCAGTAGTAACTCCCTAGCGGGAGCCACCGGGGAGCTGTTTTTT,CASSNSLAGATGELFF
TRBJ2-2,-,-,TRBV14,TGTGCCAGCAGCCAAACCAGGTCCGGGGAGCTGTTTTTT,CASSQTRSGELFF
TRBJ2-2,-,-,TRBV19,TGTGCCAGTAGTAATCGCGGCACCGGGGAGCTGTTTTTT,CASSNRGTGELFF
TRBJ1-2,-,TRBD1,TRBV19,TGTGCCAGTAGTCTATCGTCAGGGGGCGCGTATGGCTACACCTTC,CASSLSSGGAYGYTF
TRBJ2-3,-,-,TRBV7-3,TGTGCCAGCAGCTTACGGGTAGAGAGCGGAGCCACAGATACGCAGTATTTT,CASSLRVESGATDTQYF
TRBJ2-7,once,-,TRBV10-1,TGCGCCAGCAGTGACACGGTAGGACCCGACGAGCAGTACTTC,CASSDTVGPDEQYF
TRBJ2-3,once,TRBD2,TRBV4-3,TGCGCCAGCAGCCATTATAGCGGGCCCCGCACAGATACGCAGTATTTT,CASSHYSGPRTDTQYF
TRBJ2-1,-,-,TRBV7-3,TGTGCCAGCAGCCTCCCCGGCGGTGAGCAGTTCTTC,CASSLPGGEQFF
TRBJ1-2,-,-,TRBV15,TGTGCCACCAGCAGAGGAGGGCTCTCGACTTATGGCTACACCTTC,CATSRGGLSTYGYTF
TRBJ1-2,-,TRBD1,TRBV5-5,TGTGCCAGCAGCCCTTGGACAGGGACTAACTATGGCTACACCTTC,CASSPWTGTNYGYTF
TRBJ1-2,-,-,TRBV7-9,TGTGCCAGCAGCTTCGGGGGAGTTAACTATGGCTACACCTTC,CASSFGGVNYGYTF
TRBJ2-1,-,-,TRBV7-3,TGTGCCAGCAGCTTAGGGGAGAACGATGAGCAGTTCTTC,CASSLGENDEQFF
TRBJ2-3,-,TRBD2,TRBV3-1/TRBV3-2,TGTGCCAGCAGCCAAGATAAGGCGGGGGTTCACACAGATACGCAGTATTTT,CASSQDKAGVHTDTQYF
TRBJ1-1,-,-,TRBV5-6,TGTGCCAGCACCCGGGGGTTGTGGTACACTGAAGCTTTCTTT,CASTRGLWYTEAFF
TRBJ1-4,-,-,TRBV4-3,TGCGCCAGCAGCCACCCGAGGGAGGACGGTAATGAAAAACTGTTTTTT,CASSHPREDGNEKLFF